Below, 25 T cell receptor beta chains from the same sample are listed, as sequenced in a study of cytomegalovirus exposure and HLA in healthy donors. The PCR contained 60 Vbeta and 13 Jbeta primers. Produced via immunoSEQ multiplex PCR; TCRdb's table is partial and in-frame only. The sample carries 60,000 to 85,000 clones, about 78% recorded once. Source material: PBMCs. Every receptor here comes from a man between 35 and 55 years old in good health and CMV-seronegative.

The chain joins TRBV28 to TRBJ1-2; 9 nucleotides align to TRBD1. V gave up 8 bases and J gave up 11 bases; unmatched junction bases: 15. Germline V gene sequence: CDR1 MDHEN, CDR2 SYDVKM. This CDR3 has 14 residues. This chain's CDR3 is CASSDTGGRGDYTF. Here the CDR3 DNA reads TGTGCCAGCTCTGACACAGGGGGCAGGGGTGATTACACCTTC.

This clone was seen more than once but under ten times. V and J are TRBV18 and TRBJ2-2; D might be TRBD1 (5 bases). This CDR3 has 16 residues. Germline lookup yields CDR1 KGHSH and CDR2 LQKENI. V was pared by 6 bases and J by 0 bases, with 14 bases between. The CDR3 loop is CASSTQGTANTGELFF. The CDR3 DNA follows: TGTGCCAGCTCCACGCAGGGAACCGCGAACACCGGGGAGCTGTTTTTT. The variable domain in full, with the rest retrieved from reference TRBV18 and TRBJ2-2, is NAGVMQNPRHLVRRRGQEARLRCSPMKGHSHVYWYRQLPEEGLKFMVYLQKENIIDESGMPKERFSAEFPKEGPSILRIQQVVRGDSAAYFCASSTQGTANTGELFFGEGSRLTVL.

This rearrangement joins TRBV6-6 to TRBJ2-7, with D possibly matching TRBD1 (7 bases). The CDR3 contains 16 residues. Germline V gene data show CDR1 as MNHNY and CDR2 as SVGAGI (reference sequence). V was cut by 10 bases and J by 1 base, with 23 bases left in between. CDR3 amino acids: CATRGVRQGRSYEQYF. CDR3 bases: TGTGCCACGAGGGGGGTAAGACAGGGACGTTCCTACGAGCAGTACTTC.

The rearrangement uses TRBV29-1 and TRBJ2-1; TRBD1 is a possible D gene (6 bases). The CDR3 contains 11 residues. CDR1 and CDR2 from the germline V gene are SQVTM and ANQGSEA. The germline V and J ends were trimmed by 7 bases and 5 bases, with 9 bases remaining between them. CDR3 sequence (DNA): TGCAGCGCCAGGGGTCACAATGAGCAGTTCTTC. Its protein is CSARGHNEQFF.

The rearrangement uses TRBV13 and TRBJ2-7; the D is unclear. There are 12 residues in the CDR3. Trimming shortened V by 4 bases and J by 2 bases, and 6 bases separated the two germline ends. Germline V gene lookup returns CDR1 PRHDT and CDR2 FYEKMQ (reference sequence). The DNA for the CDR3 is TGTGCCAGCAGCTCCGTTACCTACGAGCAGTACTTC. The encoded protein is CASSSVTYEQYF.

This chain uses TRBV11-2 with TRBJ1-1, with D perhaps matching TRBD1 (6 bases). Germline CDR1 and CDR2: SGHAT and FQNNGV. The CDR3 spans 13 residues. Trimming took 7 bases from V and 3 from J, leaving 12 bases between them. In nucleotides, the CDR3 is TGTGCCAGCAAACAACAGGGATACACTGAAGCTTTCTTT. Amino acid sequence: CASKQQGYTEAFF.

CDR3 amino acids: CASSLESNSPLHF. The CDR3 bases are TGTGCCAGCAGCTTAGAGTCGAATTCACCCCTCCACTTT. V and J are TRBV11-2 and TRBJ1-6; D remains unclear. This CDR3 region has 13 residues. The V end lost 0 bases, the J end lost 7 bases, and 4 bases lay between the germline ends. Looked up from germline, CDR1 is SGHAT and CDR2 is FQNNGV.

The chain carries TRBV28 and TRBJ1-2, with TRBD1 matching over 8 bases. This CDR3 region has 14 residues. With V trimmed by 2 bases and J by 8 bases, 7 bases remained unmatched. CDR1 and CDR2 from the germline V gene are MDHEN and SYDVKM. CDR3 nucleotides: TGTGCCAGCAGTTTAGCCCTGGACAGGGACGGCTACACCTTC. Translated: CASSLALDRDGYTF.

The rearrangement links TRBV28 to TRBJ2-2; D possibly corresponds to TRBD2 (6 bases). V was clipped by 8 bases and J by 0 bases, with 16 bases between them. CDR1 MDHEN and CDR2 SYDVKM come from the germline V gene. This CDR3 has 16 amino acids. The CDR3 DNA follows: TGTGCCAGCGGGCTGGCGGACTATCCGAACACCGGGGAGCTGTTTTTT. Protein: CASGLADYPNTGELFF.

The V call is TRBV2, the J call TRBJ2-5, with TRBD2 matching 12 bases. CDR1 is SNHLY, CDR2 FYNNEI, per germline. V gave up 6 bases and J gave up 2 bases; unmatched junction bases: 13. The CDR3 runs 18 residues. The CDR3 region is CASRRSLAGGGLQETQYF. The CDR3 DNA follows: TGTGCCAGCAGACGCTCACTAGCGGGAGGCGGGCTACAAGAGACCCAGTACTTC.

This clone was detected a few times. The rearrangement uses TRBV19 and TRBJ2-6; TRBD1 aligns across 8 bases. The V gene end was trimmed by 5 bases and the J gene end by 0 bases; junction bases not matched to a gene: 12. The germline gives CDR1 LNHDA, CDR2 SQIVND (reference sequence). There are 19 residues in the CDR3. For the CDR3, the DNA is TGTGCCAGTAGTCCCGGACAGGGAAGGGTAAGCTCTGGGGCCAACGTCCTGACTTTC. Residues: CASSPGQGRVSSGANVLTF.

The gene calls are TRBV11-2 and TRBJ2-4; TRBD2 matches 10 bases. J gave up 7 bases and V 5 bases, and 8 bases lay outside the gene matches. The CDR3 length is 15 residues. The germline CDR1 and CDR2 sequences are SGHAT and FQNNGV. The chain's CDR3 is CASSITSGMENIQYF. The CDR3 nucleotides are TGTGCCAGCAGCATAACTAGCGGGATGGAGAACATTCAGTACTTC. The full variable domain, in which reference TRBV11-2 and TRBJ2-4 provide the parts outside the CDR3, is EAGVAQSPRYKIIEKRQSVAFWCNPISGHATLYWYQQILGQGPKLLIQFQNNGVVDDSQLPKDRFSAERLKGVDSTLKIQPAKLEDSAVYLCASSITSGMENIQYFGAGTRLSVL.

The chain uses TRBV29-1 and TRBJ2-3; 8 bases match TRBD1. The CDR3 has 14 residues. V trimming: 2 bases; J trimming: 1 base; junction bases outside the gene matches: 2. CDR1 is SQVTM, CDR2 ANQGSEA, per germline. CDR3 region: CSVELGQGTDTQYF. DNA of the CDR3: TGCAGCGTTGAACTGGGACAGGGCACAGATACGCAGTATTTT.

The chain recombines TRBV30 with TRBJ2-5, with 9 positions matching TRBD1. The CDR3 runs to 15 residues. J was trimmed by 4 bases and V by 1 base; bases with no gene match: 7. The germline gives CDR1 GTSNPN, CDR2 SVGIG (reference sequence). In nucleotides, the CDR3 is TGTGCCTGGAGTGCGAAGACAGGGGGGGGAGAGACCCAGTACTTC. Translation: CAWSAKTGGGETQYF.

V gene TRBV2 combines with J gene TRBJ2-5; 14 bases are shared with TRBD2. The CDR3 runs 16 residues. CDR1 SNHLY and CDR2 FYNNEI come from the germline V gene. Unmatched junction bases numbered 5, after V lost 5 bases and J lost 3 bases. The CDR3 nucleotides read TGTGCCAGCAGTCGGGGACTAGCGGGAGTCGAAGAGACCCAGTACTTC. As protein: CASSRGLAGVEETQYF.

The rearrangement links TRBV7-9 to TRBJ2-2; tentatively, D is TRBD2 (6 bases). V shed 1 base and J shed 4 bases, with 10 bases lying between them. This CDR3 region has 15 residues. CDR1 and CDR2 from the germline V gene are SEHNR and FQNEAQ (reference sequence). The CDR3 region has the DNA TGTGCCAGCAGCTTAGGACTAGGGGCCACCGGGGAGCTGTTTTTT. Its translation is CASSLGLGATGELFF. Full variable domain (remainder filled in from reference TRBV7-9 and TRBJ2-2): DTGVSQNPRHKITKRGQNVTFRCDPISEHNRLYWYRQTLGQGPEFLTYFQNEAQLEKSRLLSDRFSAERPKGSFSTLEIQRTEQGDSAMYLCASSLGLGATGELFFGEGSRLTVL.

V gene TRBV11-2 combines with J gene TRBJ2-7; possibly TRBD1 for D (5 bases). The V end was cut by 1 base, the J end by 3 bases, with 16 bases between. CDR1 is SGHAT, CDR2 FQNNGV, per germline. The CDR3 sequence is 16 residues long. CDR3 protein: CASSLVVGQGFYEQYF. In DNA form, the CDR3 reads TGTGCCAGCAGCTTAGTTGTAGGGCAGGGATTCTACGAGCAGTACTTC.

The chain carries TRBV27 and TRBJ2-7, with 10 bases fitting TRBD2. Germline values: CDR1 MNHEY, CDR2 SMNVEV (reference sequence). The trim removed 3 bases at V and 6 bases at J, leaving 5 bases unmatched. This CDR3 is 14 amino acids long. The CDR3 nucleotides read TGTGCCAGCAGTTTTAAGCGGGAGGGCCGCGAGCAGTACTTC. The encoded protein is CASSFKREGREQYF.

There are a few counts of this clone. V is TRBV10-2 and J is TRBJ1-2; TRBD1 matches at 8 bases. Germline V gene sequence: CDR1 WSHSY, CDR2 SAAADI. The length of the CDR3 is 15 residues. J gave up 7 bases and V 0 bases, and 7 bases lay outside the gene matches. CDR3 nucleotide sequence: TGCGCCAGCAGTGAGTCGAGGGACAGGCAAGGTGGCTACACCTTC. As protein: CASSESRDRQGGYTF.

This clone was counted between two and nine times. The genes are TRBV5-6 and TRBJ1-5; a possible D gene is TRBD1 (5 bases). This CDR3 has 15 residues. Germline V gives CDR1 SGHDT, CDR2 YYEEEE. Trimming cost V 1 base and J 4 bases, with 12 bases left between them. The CDR3 DNA reads as TGTGCCAGCAGCTTGCAGGGAATAGAGAATCAGCCCCAGCATTTT. It encodes CASSLQGIENQPQHF.

The J gene is TRBJ2-2, the V gene TRBV27; D gene ambiguous. Per the germline V gene, CDR1 is MNHEY and CDR2 is SMNVEV (reference sequence). The CDR3 extends over 12 amino acids. V dropped 6 bases and J dropped 2 bases, with 4 bases sitting between them. Written as DNA, the CDR3 is TGTGCCAGCAGCCTTAACACCGGGGAGCTGTTTTTT. As protein: CASSLNTGELFF.

This chain joins TRBV7-2 and TRBJ2-7, with 7 bases fitting TRBD1. With V trimmed by 3 bases and J by 5 bases, 7 bases remained unmatched. CDR3 length: 14 residues. The V gene's germline CDR1 is SGHTA and CDR2 FQGNSA. The CDR3 spells CASSFPTGDHEQYF. The DNA of the CDR3 is TGTGCCAGCAGCTTCCCAACAGGGGACCACGAGCAGTACTTC. Looking up the rest from reference TRBV7-2 and TRBJ2-7 gives the full variable domain: GAGVSQSPSNKVTEKGKDVELRCDPISGHTALYWYRQSLGQGLEFLIYFQGNSAPDKSGLPSDRFSAERTGGSVSTLTIQRTQQEDSAVYLCASSFPTGDHEQYFGPGTRLTVT.

DNA for the CDR3: TGTGCCAGCAGGAGGAGTACAGATACGCAGTATTTT. Translating it yields CASRRSTDTQYF. The chain links TRBV5-6 to TRBJ2-3; D not certain. This CDR3 spans 12 amino acids. The germline CDR1 and CDR2 sequences are SGHDT and YYEEEE. V was pared by 5 bases and J by 3 bases, with 7 bases between.

In DNA form, the CDR3 reads TGTGCCAGCAGCCAAAACGTCGGGACTCTAGATACGCAGTATTTT. It encodes CASSQNVGTLDTQYF. The chain uses TRBV4-2 and TRBJ2-3, with D possibly TRBD2 on 6 matching bases. Germline V gives CDR1 LGHNA, CDR2 YNFKEQ. CDR3 length: 15 amino acids. V was cut by 2 bases and J by 5 bases, with 14 bases left in between.

The chain combines TRBV4-1 with TRBJ2-1, with 8 bases aligning to TRBD2. CDR3 size: 16 residues. Unmatched junction bases numbered 8, after V lost 0 bases and J lost 7 bases. Germline V gene sequence: CDR1 MGHRA, CDR2 YSYEKL. CDR3: CASSQDPSGGGNEQFF. The CDR3 DNA reads TGCGCCAGCAGCCAAGATCCGAGCGGGGGTGGGAATGAGCAGTTCTTC.